The rows below give T cell receptor beta chains drawn from one sample of a study of blood T cell repertoires in COVID-19. Measured with immunoSEQ multiplex PCR; TCRdb has only the in-frame clones, and not every one. The sample carries 180,000 or so clones, 85% recorded once. The specimen sequenced was peripheral blood. These TCRs come from a woman of 80 years or more with acute or convalescent COVID-19. Each CDR3 is given without its conserved first and last residue. Each record gives: clone size, J gene, V gene, D gene, CDR3 protein. A D gene is named only where the DNA matches it firmly. Clone size, where shown, is once, few, many, or a class for clones that have expanded.

size: -; J: TRBJ2-5; V: TRBV5-1; D: -; CDR3: ASSLGNKETQY
size: -; J: TRBJ1-1; V: TRBV19; D: TRBD1; CDR3: ASSSRQGTRGNTEAF
size: -; J: TRBJ2-2; V: TRBV28; D: -; CDR3: ATLGSRWGDTGELF
size: -; J: TRBJ1-1; V: TRBV5-1; D: -; CDR3: ASSAESGGTEAF
size: -; J: TRBJ1-5; V: TRBV6-5; D: TRBD1; CDR3: ASSPTGGNQPQH
size: -; J: TRBJ1-1; V: TRBV19; D: -; CDR3: ASSSRRVGTEAF
size: -; J: TRBJ1-6; V: TRBV12-3/TRBV12-4; D: -; CDR3: ASSSGSPLH
size: -; J: TRBJ1-1; V: TRBV4-3; D: -; CDR3: ASSQNTGKGTEAF
size: -; J: TRBJ2-6; V: TRBV4-3; D: -; CDR3: ASSHRGANVLT
size: -; J: TRBJ1-6; V: TRBV28; D: -; CDR3: ASSFGGSSYNSPLH
size: few; J: TRBJ2-5; V: TRBV14; D: TRBD1; CDR3: ASSHQTGVVETQY
size: -; J: TRBJ1-2; V: TRBV15; D: -; CDR3: ATSRIWGEGYT
size: -; J: TRBJ2-1; V: TRBV7-9; D: TRBD2; CDR3: ASSLELADNEQF
size: few; J: TRBJ2-7; V: TRBV24-1; D: -; CDR3: ATSDSSTYEQY
size: -; J: TRBJ1-1; V: TRBV18; D: -; CDR3: ASSPGVPSGTEAF
size: -; J: TRBJ2-7; V: TRBV18; D: TRBD1; CDR3: ASSREDRVFYEQY
size: -; J: TRBJ2-3; V: TRBV6-2/TRBV6-3; D: TRBD1; CDR3: ASSAPGQGAADTQY
size: -; J: TRBJ1-6; V: TRBV5-1; D: -; CDR3: ARNSPWAGRSPLH
size: -; J: TRBJ2-3; V: TRBV5-6; D: TRBD2; CDR3: ASSLAVLAGSTDTQY
size: once; J: TRBJ2-5; V: TRBV18; D: TRBD2; CDR3: ASSRDYREETQY
size: -; J: TRBJ2-2; V: TRBV6-1; D: -; CDR3: ASSENRNTGELF
size: -; J: TRBJ1-2; V: TRBV18; D: -; CDR3: ASSPETVSGYT
size: -; J: TRBJ2-1; V: TRBV6-6; D: TRBD2; CDR3: ASLASGGYNEQF
size: -; J: TRBJ1-2; V: TRBV3-1/TRBV3-2; D: -; CDR3: ASSQEQGGYGYT
size: -; J: TRBJ2-5; V: TRBV14; D: -; CDR3: ASSQQGQAQETQY